These 7 T cell receptor beta chains share one sample of origin, sequenced in a study of lymphopenia after photon versus proton radiotherapy. Sequencing was performed with immunoSEQ multiplex PCR; in TCRdb, only in-frame clones are kept and a portion is missing. The table has about 40,000 clones, approximately 81% seen once; the top ten hold 2.5% to 3.5%. The material sequenced was peripheral blood, taken from a patient treated with photon-based radiotherapy. These receptors came from a man in his forties or fifties with gastric cancer.

This clone showed up just a few times. The chain couples TRBV29-1 to TRBJ1-1; no reliable D call. Deletions cut 5 bases from V and 5 bases from J, with 9 bases between. The CDR3 is made up of 11 amino acids. CDR1 is SQVTM, CDR2 ANQGSEA, per germline. CDR3 region: CSVSGATEAFF. The CDR3 coding sequence is TGCAGCGTTTCAGGAGCTACTGAAGCTTTCTTT.

CDR3: CASSVLSDYGYTF. The CDR3 DNA reads as TGTGCCAGCAGTGTTTTAAGTGACTATGGCTACACCTTC. The genes are TRBV25-1 and TRBJ1-2; D unresolved. This CDR3 region has 13 residues. Germline V gene lookup returns CDR1 MGHDK and CDR2 SYGVNS. Trimming removed 4 bases from V and 3 bases from J, with 9 bases in between.

This chain uses TRBV6-1 with TRBJ1-1, with TRBD1 matching over 11 bases. This CDR3 has 15 residues. Germline CDR1 is MNHNS and CDR2 is SASEGT. V lost 1 base and J lost 2; bases outside the gene matches: 0. CDR3 sequence: CASSEGTGGNTEAFF. The CDR3 DNA reads TGTGCCAGCAGTGAAGGGACAGGGGGCAACACTGAAGCTTTCTTT.

The chain uses TRBV7-8 and TRBJ2-7; TRBD2 matches 7 bases. The CDR3 runs 16 residues. Germline CDR1 reads SGHVS; CDR2 reads FQNEAQ. Trimming removed 5 bases from V and 2 bases from J; junction bases left unmatched: 12. The CDR3 reads CASSPRGRAGTYEQYF. In nucleotides, the CDR3 is TGTGCCAGCAGCCCTAGAGGGAGGGCGGGAACCTACGAGCAGTACTTC.

This clone showed up just a few times. The V and J genes are TRBV7-9 and TRBJ1-2; possibly TRBD1 for D (5 bases). There are 10 residues in the CDR3. Trimming left V 7 bases short and J 8 bases short, with 8 bases between. Germline V gene sequence: CDR1 SEHNR, CDR2 FQNEAQ (reference sequence). CDR3 protein: CASTRVGYTF. The DNA of the CDR3 is TGTGCCAGCACCAGGGTCGGCTACACCTTC.

The chain is built from TRBV6-1 and TRBJ1-1, with D tentatively TRBD1 (6 bases). The CDR3 extends over 14 amino acids. V was cut by 4 bases and J by 0 bases, with 9 bases left in between. CDR1 is MNHNS and CDR2 is SASEGT in the germline V gene. CDR3 sequence reads: CASSVDRLNTEAFF. In DNA form, the CDR3 reads TGTGCCAGCAGTGTGGACAGATTGAACACTGAAGCTTTCTTT.

The chain is built from TRBV7-3 and TRBJ2-2; 7 nucleotides match TRBD1. The CDR3 sequence is 15 residues long. Germline-derived CDR1 and CDR2 are SGHTA and FQGTGA. Trimming cost V 1 base and J 4 bases; bases outside gene matches: 3. For the CDR3, the DNA is TGTGCCAGCAGCTTAAGGCCAGGGGGCACCGGGGAGCTGTTTTTT. This encodes CASSLRPGGTGELFF.